The 24 T cell receptor beta chains in this list originate from one sample, sequenced in a study of T cells in Graves' hyperthyroidism and ophthalmopathy. Researchers took RNA transcripts and amplified the TCR beta CDR3 regions from them. TCR CDR3 underwent first-round RT-PCR with the HTBI primer set. TCRdb reprocessed the multiplex PCR reads via MiXCR and lists one record per CDR3 protein. In the table there are about 500,000 distinct CDR3 sequences, 16% of which are singletons. Sequencing was done on a sample of blood. The receptors stem from a woman younger than 35 with Graves' hyperthyroidism.

This clonotype was seen ten or more times. J is TRBJ1-2 and V is TRBV3-1, with 7 bases lining up with TRBD1. V was pared by 10 bases and J by 4 bases, with 9 bases of the junction left unmatched. There are 13 residues in the CDR3. Per germline, CDR1 LGHDT and CDR2 YNNKEL (reference sequence). In nucleotides, the CDR3 is TGTGCCACCTCGATGGAGGGGGCCTATGGCTACACCTTC. Amino acids: CATSMEGAYGYTF.

CDR3 nucleotides: TGTGCCACCAGCAGAGCAGGGGGACAGGACTATGGCTACACCTTC. Translation gives CATSRAGGQDYGYTF. V is TRBV15 and J is TRBJ1-2; 8 bases are a match to TRBD1. The CDR3 spans 15 residues. Germline lookup yields CDR1 LNHNV and CDR2 YYDKDF (reference sequence). Trimming cost V 1 base and J 3 bases; bases outside gene matches: 4.

This clonotype was picked up a small number of times. The chain recombines TRBV10-3 with TRBJ2-7; 8 nucleotides align to TRBD2. CDR1 is ENHRY, CDR2 SYGVKD, per germline. The V segment lost 6 bases and the J segment 10 bases; nucleotides outside the gene matches: 8. CDR3 length: 12 amino acids. The DNA for the CDR3 is TGTGCCATCAGGACAGCGGGGGAGCGACAGTACTTC. Residues: CAIRTAGERQYF.

This chain uses TRBV15 with TRBJ1-6; D is undetermined. Germline V lookup: CDR1 LNHNV, CDR2 YYDKDF (reference sequence). Trimming pared 2 bases from V and 10 bases from J, leaving 12 bases between. The CDR3 extends over 14 amino acids. This CDR3 is CATSRTGEQSPLHF. In nucleotides, the CDR3 is TGTGCCACCAGCAGAACCGGGGAGCAATCACCCCTCCACTTT.

This clonotype was counted at least ten times. V and J are TRBV12-3 or TRBV12-4 and TRBJ2-1; perhaps TRBD1 as D (6 bases). The CDR3 loop spans 16 amino acids. Trimming shortened V by 7 bases and J by 1 base, and 17 bases separated the two germline ends. CDR3 bases: TGTGCCAGCACCACCCACAGGGAGAGGTCCTACAATGAGCAGTTCTTC. Translation gives CASTTHRERSYNEQFF.

This clonotype was seen repeatedly, ten times or more. The chain has TRBV20-1 and TRBJ2-1; tentatively, D is TRBD2 (12 bases). The CDR3 spans 18 residues. CDR1 DFQATT and CDR2 SNEGSKA come from the germline V gene (reference sequence). Trimming cost V 4 bases and J 8 bases, with 30 bases left between them. CDR3 protein: CSAKDRGLASGRVDEQFF. CDR3 in DNA: TGCAGTGCTAAGGACAGGGGGCTGGCTAGCGGGAGGGTGGATGAGCAGTTCTTC.

As for this clonotype: A read error may explain this, as a much larger clone is one base away. The CDR3 reads CASSLGGPNCGYTF. The CDR3 DNA reads TGTGCCAGCAGTTTGGGGGGGCCTAACTGTGGCTACACCTTC. V and J are TRBV12-3 or TRBV12-4 and TRBJ1-2; tentatively, D is TRBD1 (6 bases). This CDR3 spans 14 amino acids.

As concerns this clonotype: A much more abundant neighbour one base away suggests this may be a read error. The conserved phenylalanine or tryptophan is not found at the CDR3 terminus, so this likely reflects a read error. The rearrangement links TRBV13 to TRBJ2-7; 7 bases fit TRBD1. CDR1 and CDR2 from the germline V gene are PRHDT and FYEKMQ (reference sequence). The CDR3 length is 15 residues. After removal of 0 bases from V and 7 bases from J, the junction contained 9 bases not matched to a gene. The CDR3 protein is CASSLGQGSLVEQYL. CDR3 nucleotide sequence: TGTGCCAGCAGCTTAGGACAGGGGTCCCTTGTTGAGCAGTACCTC.

The chain couples TRBV18 to TRBJ2-7; 7 bases fit TRBD2. This CDR3 is 16 amino acids long. The trim removed 3 bases at V and 1 base at J, leaving 9 bases unmatched. Germline assignment: CDR1 KGHSH and CDR2 LQKENI. CDR3 residues: CASSPWMAGESYEQYF. The CDR3 region has the DNA TGTGCCAGCTCACCTTGGATGGCGGGAGAATCCTACGAGCAGTACTTC.

As regards this clonotype: The CDR3 carries no conserved terminal phenylalanine or tryptophan, so it likely arises from a read error. The J gene is TRBJ1-6, the V gene TRBV20-1; 7 positions match TRBD1. CDR1 is DFQATT, CDR2 SNEGSKA, per germline (reference sequence). The V gene end was trimmed by 5 bases and the J gene end by 11 bases; junction bases not matched to a gene: 9. The CDR3 spans 13 residues. Here the CDR3 reads CSAGRQGGTPLHL. The DNA for the CDR3 is TGCAGTGCTGGGAGACAGGGAGGAACACCCCTCCACCTT.

This clonotype appeared a few times. The chain couples TRBV12-3 or TRBV12-4 to TRBJ2-4; D might be TRBD1 or TRBD2, each matching 6 bases. The CDR3 consists of 17 residues. Trimming left V 3 bases short and J 1 base short, with 16 bases between. The CDR3 reads CASSLKRGDAAKNIQYF. Here the CDR3 DNA reads TGTGCCAGCAGTTTGAAAAGGGGGGACGCGGCCAAAAACATTCAGTACTTC.

This clonotype occurred many times. The chain links TRBV20-1 to TRBJ2-7; D remains ambiguous. The germline gives CDR1 DFQATT, CDR2 SNEGSKA (reference sequence). This CDR3 has 14 amino acids. V lost 2 bases and J 2 bases, leaving 13 bases between the germline ends. In nucleotides, the CDR3 is TGCAGTGCTAGACCACCCGACCGAACCTACGAGCAGTACTTC. Translation: CSARPPDRTYEQYF.

This clonotype has a count of ten or more. This sequence joins TRBV11-3 and TRBJ2-1, with D perhaps matching TRBD1 or TRBD2 (6 bases each). CDR3 length equals 15 residues. V was shortened by 5 bases and J by 5 bases, with 16 bases between the two germline ends. Germline assignment: CDR1 SGHNT and CDR2 YENEEA. DNA for the CDR3: TGTGCCAGCAGCACCCCCGTGAGGGGGGACAATGAGCAGTTCTTC. This translates into CASSTPVRGDNEQFF.

This clonotype has only a few counts. The rearrangement links TRBV20-1 to TRBJ1-5; 7 bases line up with TRBD1. The germline V gene has CDR1 DFQATT and CDR2 SNEGSKA (reference sequence). There are 15 residues in the CDR3. Trimming cost V 3 bases and J 1 base; bases outside gene matches: 6. The CDR3 sequence is CSARRTGWSNQPQHF. The CDR3 DNA sequence: TGCAGTGCTAGGCGGACAGGATGGAGCAATCAGCCCCAGCATTTT.

The table lists this clonotype with many counts. V is TRBV3-1 and J is TRBJ2-7, with 9 bases aligning to TRBD2. J gave up 1 base and V 1 base, and 2 bases lay outside the gene matches. The CDR3 sequence is 15 residues long. Germline CDR1 reads LGHDT; CDR2 reads YNNKEL (reference sequence). The CDR3 sequence: CASSQVLAGSYEQYF. In nucleotides, the CDR3 is TGTGCCAGCAGCCAAGTGCTAGCGGGGTCCTACGAGCAGTACTTC.

This clonotype turned up a few times. The J gene is TRBJ1-4, the V gene TRBV25-1, with D possibly TRBD1 on 5 matching bases. Germline CDR1 is MGHDK and CDR2 is SYGVNS. Trimming took off 3 bases at V and 0 bases at J, with 14 bases between the two ends. The CDR3 extends over 17 amino acids. CDR3 bases: TGTGCCAGCAGTGACCAGGCGGGGGGTGCAACTAATGAAAAACTGTTTTTT. Amino acid sequence: CASSDQAGGATNEKLFF.

Ten or more counts support this clonotype. This sequence joins TRBV20-1 and TRBJ2-3; TRBD1 might be the D (7 bases). Germline V lookup: CDR1 DFQATT, CDR2 SNEGSKA (reference sequence). This CDR3 has 13 amino acids. V shed 7 bases and J shed 11 bases, with 22 bases lying between them. The CDR3 sequence: CSGQGVLEGMQYF. In nucleotides, the CDR3 is TGCAGTGGGCAGGGGGTGCTGGAGGGAATGCAGTATTTT.

This clonotype was counted ten times or more. This chain links TRBV27 with TRBJ1-1; D gene unclear. The germline V gene has CDR1 MNHEY and CDR2 SMNVEV (reference sequence). Trimming cost V 5 bases and J 4 bases, with 11 bases left between them. The CDR3 is 13 residues long. CDR3 sequence (DNA): TGTGCCAGCAGTCTTCCGACGGGCACTGAAGCTTTCTTT. This sequence encodes CASSLPTGTEAFF.

CDR3 nucleotides: TGTGCCAGCAGCGTTTCTGGCTCCCTCCCGAACATTCAGTACTTC. Translated: CASSVSGSLPNIQYF. The chain uses TRBV11-3 and TRBJ2-4, with D unresolved. CDR3 length: 15 residues. Germline assignment: CDR1 SGHNT and CDR2 YENEEA. V dropped 5 bases and J dropped 7 bases, with 18 bases sitting between them.

The sample holds many counts of this clonotype. V gene TRBV20-1 combines with J gene TRBJ2-2; 10 bases line up with TRBD2. The J segment lost 4 bases and the V segment lost 0 bases, leaving 8 bases of the junction unmatched. CDR3 length equals 17 residues. Germline CDR1 DFQATT, CDR2 SNEGSKA (reference sequence). CDR3 coding DNA: TGCAGTGCTAGAGATCGGAAGCGGGAGGGCGGCACCGGGGAGCTGTTTTTT. Its translation: CSARDRKREGGTGELFF.

This clonotype has a count of ten or more. A much more abundant neighbour one base away suggests this may be a read error. V gene TRBV4-2 combines with J gene TRBJ2-7; 9 bases agree with TRBD2. This CDR3 has 15 amino acids. The trim removed 0 bases at V and 0 bases at J, leaving 0 bases unmatched. CDR1 LGHNA and CDR2 YNFKEQ come from the germline V gene. Written as DNA, the CDR3 is TGTGCCAGCAGCCAAGAGACTAGCGGCTCCTACGAGCAGTACTTC. Amino acids: CASSQETSGSYEQYF.

This clonotype has ten or more counts. The chain has TRBV12-3 or TRBV12-4 and TRBJ2-7; 8 bases are a match to TRBD1. Germline trimming cut 4 bases from V and 5 bases from J; bases unmatched to any gene: 10. CDR3 size: 15 residues. This chain's CDR3 is CASSSLGTGLDEQYF. Written as DNA, the CDR3 is TGTGCCAGCAGTTCCCTTGGGACAGGTTTAGACGAGCAGTACTTC.

This rearrangement joins TRBV13 to TRBJ2-7, with 9 nucleotides matching TRBD1. The junction had 7 bases not matched to a gene; V was cut back by 1 base and J by 6 bases. The CDR3 has 15 amino acids. The germline gives CDR1 PRHDT, CDR2 FYEKMQ (reference sequence). This CDR3 reads CASSLARWDRAEQYF. CDR3 nucleotide sequence: TGTGCCAGCAGCTTAGCCCGATGGGACAGGGCCGAGCAGTACTTC. Looking up the rest from reference TRBV13 and TRBJ2-7 gives the full variable domain: AAGVIQSPRHLIKEKRETATLKCYPIPRHDTVYWYQQGPGQDPQFLISFYEKMQSDKGSIPDRFSAQQFSDYHSELNMSSLELGDSALYFCASSLARWDRAEQYFGPGTRLTVT.

A few counts support this clonotype. The rearrangement links TRBV6-4 to TRBJ2-3, with a possible D match to TRBD2 (6 bases). The CDR3 totals 16 residues. V gave up 0 bases and J gave up 4 bases, with 14 bases separating them. CDR1 is MRHNA, CDR2 SNTAGT, per germline. The CDR3 DNA reads TGTGCCAGCAGTGACTCGATAGGGTCTAGCGCAGATACGCAGTATTTT. Translation: CASSDSIGSSADTQYF.